These T cell receptor beta chains were read from a single sample in a study of T-cell reconstitution after alpha-beta-depleted transplantation in children. Each CDR3 protein is one row after TCRdb ran MiXCR on the PCR reads. The data contain approximately 500,000 distinct CDR3 sequences, over 9.5% of them singletons. Sequenced here: PBMCs, sampled before TCRalphabeta/CD19-depleted stem cell transplant. These receptors originate from a child younger than 10 with inherited bone marrow failure, due to receive a stem cell transplant. Both conserved end residues are part of each CDR3. D genes are given only for firm matches. Size tells how often a clone was seen (once, few, many) or the class of an expanded clone, and some rows leave it out.

D gene	V gene	J gene	clone size	CDR3 DNA	CDR3 protein
NA	TRBV4-3	TRBJ1-2	many	TGCGCCAGCAGCCTATTCTCCGGGGAGGGGGGCTATGGCTACACCTTC	CASSLFSGEGGYGYTF
TRBD2	TRBV5-1	TRBJ2-5	many	TGCGCCAGCAGCCTTCCAGGCTCCGGCCCTAGCGGGCAAGAGACCCAGTACTTC	CASSLPGSGPSGQETQYF
NA	TRBV29-1	TRBJ1-4	many	TGCAGCGTTGAAATAGGCAGGGGAGCAAAACTGTTTTTT	CSVEIGRGAKLFF
TRBD2	TRBV7-2	TRBJ2-3	few	TGTGCCAGCAGCTTAGGGACTAGCGGGTATATAGCAGATACGCAGTATTTT	CASSLGTSGYIADTQYF
TRBD2	TRBV14	TRBJ2-1	few	TGTGCCAGCAGCCAAGGCGATCTAGCGGCAGAATACAATGAGCAGTTCTTC	CASSQGDLAAEYNEQFF
NA	TRBV6-1	TRBJ2-7	NA	TGTTCCAGCAGTGAAGCGCTTCGCCAGGGCTACGAGCAGTACTTC	CSSSEALRQGYEQYF
TRBD1	TRBV4-3	TRBJ1-4	many	TGCGCCAGCAGCCCCCAGTACAGGGGAGAGGATGAAAAACTGTTTTTT	CASSPQYRGEDEKLFF
NA	TRBV19	TRBJ2-2	NA	TGTGCCTCAGATGGGGGCGGGGAGCTGTTTTTT	CASDGGGELFF
NA	TRBV3-1	TRBJ2-7	many	TGTGCCAGCAGCCAAGATCCCGGGCACGAGCAGTACTTC	CASSQDPGHEQYF
NA	TRBV4-3	TRBJ1-3	many	TGCGCCAGCAGCCAAGATGGAACAGCTGGAAACACCATATATTTT	CASSQDGTAGNTIYF
NA	TRBV6-2/TRBV6-3	TRBJ1-2	NA	TGTGCCAGCAGTTGGCAGGGAGATGGCTACACCTTC	CASSWQGDGYTF
NA	TRBV3-1	TRBJ1-6	many	TGTGCCAGCAGCCAAGAGGGGGCTATATGGGATTCACCCCTCCACTTT	CASSQEGAIWDSPLHF
NA	TRBV20-1	TRBJ2-7	many	TGCAGTGCTAGAACCAGAGCTACCTACGAGCAGTACTTC	CSARTRATYEQYF
TRBD1	TRBV12-3/TRBV12-4	TRBJ2-1	many	TGTGCCAGCAGTTTAGAACAGGGGAATGAGCAGTTCTTC	CASSLEQGNEQFF
NA	TRBV7-2	TRBJ2-3	NA	TGTGCCAGCAGCTCGCGACAGACTAGCACAGATACGCAGTATTTT	CASSSRQTSTDTQYF
NA	TRBV20-1	TRBJ2-5	many	TGCAGTGCTAGGCCCAGAGCCCCAGAGACCCAGTACTTC	CSARPRAPETQYF
TRBD2	TRBV19	TRBJ2-7	many	TGTGCCAGGAACACAAGCGGGAGGTTCTGCTACGAGCAGTACTTC	CARNTSGRFCYEQYF
TRBD2	TRBV4-2	TRBJ2-7	many	TGTGCCAGCAGCCAGCCCTGGACTAGCGCATACGAGCAGTACTTC	CASSQPWTSAYEQYF
TRBD2	TRBV24-1	TRBJ2-1	NA	TGTGCCACCCCTAGTCCTAGCGGTAACAATGAGCAGTTCTTC	CATPSPSGNNEQFF
TRBD1	TRBV30	TRBJ2-7	many	TGTGCCTGGAGTGAGGAGACAGGGGGCTACGAGCAGTACTTC	CAWSEETGGYEQYF
NA	TRBV11-2	TRBJ2-3	many	TGTGCCAGCAGCTTAGATCGTCATAGTACAGATACGCAGTATTTT	CASSLDRHSTDTQYF
TRBD1	TRBV6-2/TRBV6-3	TRBJ2-2	many	TGTGCCAGCAGACAGGGGGCGAACACCGGGGAGCTGTTTTTT	CASRQGANTGELFF
TRBD1	TRBV19	TRBJ2-2	NA	TGTGCCAGTAGTACCACAGGGGGCGGCACCGGGGAGCTGTTTTTT	CASSTTGGGTGELFF
NA	TRBV28	TRBJ1-1	many	TGTGCCAGCAGTTTCCGTGTTAACAGGGCCACTGAAGCTTTCTTT	CASSFRVNRATEAFF
TRBD2	TRBV29-1	TRBJ2-5	many	TGCAGCGTCGCCTCTAGCGGGAGTGTGGGAGAGACCCAGTACTTC	CSVASSGSVGETQYF
NA	TRBV4-3	TRBJ2-7	many	TGCGCCAGCAGCCCGCGATATAGCTCCTACGAGCAGTACTTC	CASSPRYSSYEQYF
NA	TRBV27	TRBJ2-2	many	TGTGCCAGCAGTTTCGGGGGCAACGGGGAGCTGTTTTTT	CASSFGGNGELFF
NA	TRBV20-1	TRBJ2-7	many	TGCAGTGCTAGAGATTGGGTAGAGCAGTACTTC	CSARDWVEQYF
TRBD1	TRBV6-2/TRBV6-3	TRBJ2-2	NA	TGTGCCAGCCGAACGGGACAGGGGAGCACCGGGGAGCTGTTTTTT	CASRTGQGSTGELFF
NA	TRBV5-1	TRBJ2-7	few	TGCGCCAGCAGCTGGGCGAGAGGATCCTACGAGCAGTACTTC	CASSWARGSYEQYF
TRBD1	TRBV9	TRBJ2-6	many	TGTGCCAGCAGCGCCCGGACAGGGGTTGGGGCCAACGTCCTGACTTTC	CASSARTGVGANVLTF
NA	TRBV5-1	TRBJ2-5	NA	TGCGCCAGCAGCCCCTCGGTAGCGGTACAAGAGACCCAGTACTTC	CASSPSVAVQETQYF
NA	TRBV6-2/TRBV6-3	TRBJ1-6	NA	TGTGCCAGCAGTTACCGGGCGATATGGTCACCCCTCCACTTT	CASSYRAIWSPLHF
NA	TRBV6-1	TRBJ1-2	many	TGTGCCAGCAGTCCCGGGGGGGGAAACTATGGCTACACCTTC	CASSPGGGNYGYTF
TRBD1	TRBV20-1	TRBJ1-5	many	TGCAGTGCTAGCTCAGGGGGGATCAATCAGCCCCAGCATTTT	CSASSGGINQPQHF
NA	TRBV5-4	TRBJ2-1	many	TGTGCCAGCAGGGCAACCCTAGCAGTTCGGAACAATGAGCAGTTCTTC	CASRATLAVRNNEQFF
NA	TRBV20-1	TRBJ2-1	many	TGCAGTGCCAGACTGTACCCCCATGAGCAGTTCTTC	CSARLYPHEQFF
NA	TRBV5-1	TRBJ1-1	few	TGCGCCAGCAGCTCCTATGGAACTTCGGAAGGGGCTGGAGCCACTGAAGCTTTCTTT	CASSSYGTSEGAGATEAFF
TRBD1	TRBV18	TRBJ1-5	NA	TGTGCCAGCTCACCCATGACAGGGGTTCAGCCCCAGCATTTT	CASSPMTGVQPQHF
NA	TRBV5-6	TRBJ1-3	NA	TGTGCCAGCAGCCGAGTTATCGGCGGACGCTCTGGAAACACCATATATTTT	CASSRVIGGRSGNTIYF
TRBD1	TRBV12-3/TRBV12-4	TRBJ2-5	many	TGTGCCAGCAGTTCAGCCCGGGACAGGGAAGAGACCCAGTACTTC	CASSSARDREETQYF
NA	TRBV20-1	TRBJ2-7	many	TGCAGTCCACTAGAGGCCCCTCTCGAGCAGTACTTC	CSPLEAPLEQYF
TRBD1	TRBV7-2	TRBJ1-1	many	TGTGCCAGCAGCTTATCACAGGGGGTGATCACTGAAGCTTTCTTT	CASSLSQGVITEAFF
NA	TRBV24-1	TRBJ1-5	many	TGTGCCACCAGTGATCCCAAGGGGGACATTAGCAATCAGCCCCAGCATTTT	CATSDPKGDISNQPQHF
TRBD1	TRBV12-3/TRBV12-4	TRBJ2-5	many	TGTGCCAGCAGTTTACGGGGACAGTACCAAGAGACCCAGTACTTC	CASSLRGQYQETQYF
TRBD1	TRBV27	TRBJ2-1	many	TGTGCCAGCAGTCCCTCGACAGGGGAGTCCTACAATGAGCAGTTCTTC	CASSPSTGESYNEQFF
NA	TRBV11-2	TRBJ2-3	NA	TGTGCCAGCAGCTTAGTCCCGGAGGTGGATACGCAGTATTTT	CASSLVPEVDTQYF
NA	TRBV21-1	TRBJ1-2	few	TGTGCCAGCAGCAAAGCCCCCGACAGGGACGCTAACTATGGCTACACCTTC	CASSKAPDRDANYGYTF
NA	TRBV4-3	TRBJ2-2	few	TGCGCCAGCAGCCGAGGGCGTATCACCGGGGAGCTGTTTTTT	CASSRGRITGELFF
NA	TRBV27	TRBJ2-5	many	TGTGCCAGCGGAGGAATAAGAAGGGAAACCCAGTACTTC	CASGGIRRETQYF
NA	TRBV3-1	TRBJ2-7	many	TGTGCCAGCAGCCAAGATATCAGGGGCGAGCAGTACTTC	CASSQDIRGEQYF
TRBD2	TRBV5-1	TRBJ2-1	many	TGCGCCAGCAGCATTAGCGGGAGGGGCCTCAATGAGCAGTTCTTC	CASSISGRGLNEQFF
TRBD2	TRBV9	TRBJ2-1	NA	TGTGCCAGCAGCACAACCTTAGCGGGAGGGCAGTTCTTC	CASSTTLAGGQFF
NA	TRBV3-1	TRBJ2-7	many	TGTGCCAGCAGCCAAGACCCGGGCAGGGTGGCCTACGAGCAGTACTTC	CASSQDPGRVAYEQYF